These 24 T cell receptor beta chains came from one sample sequenced in a study of immune heterogeneity within non-small cell lung tumors. Amplifying TCR beta CDR3 involved multiplex PCR carried out with 32 V and 13 J primers. TCRdb fed the multiplex PCR reads into MiXCR, producing one record per CDR3 protein. The sample includes 8,500 to 11,000 distinct CDR3 sequences, around 17% of them seen just once. Template was bulk tumor genomic DNA, about 610 ng per sample. Far-apart biopsies, several per primary tumor, were taken during surgery. Patients had untreated, newly diagnosed non-small cell lung cancer and underwent curative surgery. The source material was lung tumor tissue. These TCRs come from a man in his forties or fifties with non-small cell lung cancer.

The chain couples TRBV28 to TRBJ1-2; D unresolved. This CDR3 contains 15 residues. Germline CDR1 reads MDHEN; CDR2 reads SYDVKM. Trimming removed 3 bases at V and 6 bases at J, with 17 bases between. The chain's CDR3 is CASSFGGFSGNGYTF. The CDR3 nucleotides read TGTGCCAGCAGTTTCGGAGGGTTTAGCGGTAATGGCTACACCTTC.

This clonotype was seen just once. The chain joins TRBV6-2 or TRBV6-3 to TRBJ2-1; 7 nucleotides line up with TRBD1. CDR1 is MNHEY, CDR2 SVGEGT, per germline. The ends lost 4 bases at V and 9 bases at J; junction bases unmatched: 6. The CDR3 consists of 13 residues. CDR3 sequence (DNA): TGTGCCAGCAGTTTAAGACAGGGATTTGAGCAGTTCTTC. Translated, it gives CASSLRQGFEQFF.

This clonotype was observed at least ten times. V and J are TRBV6-1 and TRBJ2-5; no reliable D call. Germline V gives CDR1 MNHNS, CDR2 SASEGT. CDR3 length equals 15 residues. Between the trimmed V and J ends, which lost 8 bases and 0 bases, there was a span of 16 bases. The CDR3 spells CASSKGLGNQETQYF. The CDR3 nucleotides read TGTGCCAGCTCCAAGGGATTGGGAAACCAAGAGACCCAGTACTTC.

Notes on this clonotype: Given a much more abundant clone one base away, this may be a read error. No conserved phenylalanine or tryptophan is present at the end of the CDR3, so a read error is the likely explanation. The chain joins TRBV19 to TRBJ1-5; 7 bases map to TRBD1. The ends lost 6 bases at V and 4 bases at J; junction bases unmatched: 9. Germline V gene lookup returns CDR1 LNHDA and CDR2 SQIVND (reference sequence). CDR3 length: 15 residues. CDR3 coding DNA: TGTGCCAGTAGGCCTGGGACAGAAAAAAATCAGCCCCAGCATCTT. Its translation: CASRPGTEKNQPQHL.

This clonotype was seen a single time. This chain connects TRBV18 to TRBJ2-5; weak D call: TRBD1 (7 bases). Germline V gene lookup returns CDR1 KGHSH and CDR2 LQKENI. The length of the CDR3 is 14 residues. Trimming took 2 bases from V and 5 from J, leaving 12 bases between them. In DNA, the CDR3 is TGTGCCAGCTCACCAGGAGGGGGCGAGGAGACCCAGTACTTC. It translates to CASSPGGGEETQYF. Full variable domain (outside the CDR3, taken from reference TRBV18 and TRBJ2-5): NAGVMQNPRHLVRRRGQEARLRCSPMKGHSHVYWYRQLPEEGLKFMVYLQKENIIDESGMPKERFSAEFPKEGPSILRIQQVVRGDSAAYFCASSPGGGEETQYFGPGTRLLVL.

This clonotype was seen once. The J gene is TRBJ1-5, the V gene TRBV2, with D maybe TRBD1 (5 bases). Germline assignment: CDR1 SNHLY and CDR2 FYNNEI. The CDR3 spans 11 residues. Trimming cost V 4 bases and J 8 bases, with 6 bases left between them. The CDR3 DNA follows: TGTGCCAGCAGTGTCAGGGAGCCCCAGCATTTT. It codes for CASSVREPQHF.

This clonotype was recorded many times. The chain is built from TRBV4-3 and TRBJ2-6; 9 bases align to TRBD1. The CDR3 sequence is 19 residues long. The J segment lost 0 bases and the V segment lost 2 bases, leaving 8 bases of the junction unmatched. Germline CDR1 reads LGHNA; CDR2 reads YSLEER. This chain's CDR3 is CASSQLSGTGFSGANVLTF. The DNA for the CDR3 is TGCGCCAGCAGCCAACTTTCCGGGACAGGGTTCTCTGGGGCCAACGTCCTGACTTTC.

This clonotype was recorded once. Since the CDR3 does not end with the conserved phenylalanine or tryptophan, this likely comes from a read error. The V call is TRBV20-1, the J call TRBJ1-2; 7 bases line up with TRBD1. From germline, CDR1 is DFQATT and CDR2 SNEGSKA (reference sequence). There are 17 residues in the CDR3. The V gene end was trimmed by 1 base and the J gene end by 3 bases; junction bases not matched to a gene: 14. The CDR3 region is CSARVWSSGQHDYGYTS. The CDR3, as DNA: TGCAGTGCTAGAGTGTGGTCGTCGGGACAGCATGACTATGGCTACACCTCC.

A remark on this clonotype: This may stem from a read error, because a much larger clone lies one nucleotide away. The rearrangement links TRBV12-3 or TRBV12-4 to TRBJ2-3, with 8 nucleotides matching TRBD2. This CDR3 spans 15 amino acids. The CDR3 sequence is CSSTVLAANTDTQYF. The CDR3 DNA sequence: TGTTCCAGCACGGTACTAGCGGCAAACACAGATACGCAGTATTTT.

In its sample, this clonotype was seen once. Compared with germline, one end of the junction differs, possibly owing to a read error. The rearrangement joins TRBV19 to TRBJ1-6; maybe TRBD1 (6 bases). The CDR3 is 13 residues long. Germline assignment: CDR1 LNHDA and CDR2 SQIVND (reference sequence). The CDR3 bases are TGTGCCACTAAGGACAGTTTGGGCTCACCCCCCCACTTT. Protein sequence: CATKDSLGSPPHF.

This clonotype showed up many times. The rearrangement joins TRBV2 to TRBJ2-1; 8 bases line up with TRBD2. The CDR3 is 16 residues long. V gave up 2 bases and J gave up 10 bases; unmatched junction bases: 13. Per germline, CDR1 SNHLY and CDR2 FYNNEI. CDR3 sequence (DNA): TGTGCCAGCAGTGAATACCAGCGGGGGACTTTTAGAGAGCAGTTCTTC. It encodes CASSEYQRGTFREQFF.

As for this clonotype: A much larger clone differs by one base, so this may be a read error. The CDR3 here is CSASPSYPSWNEQLF. The CDR3 DNA sequence: TGCAGTGCTAGTCCCAGTTACCCAAGTTGGAATGAGCAGCTCTTC. The V and J genes are TRBV20-1 and TRBJ2-1; D is unresolved. Germline V gene sequence: CDR1 DFQATT, CDR2 SNEGSKA (reference sequence). The CDR3 sequence is 15 residues long.

In this sample, this clonotype is medium-sized. The chain is built from TRBV6-1 and TRBJ1-1; 8 bases align to TRBD1. Germline V lookup: CDR1 MNHNS, CDR2 SASEGT. The trim removed 5 bases at V and 5 bases at J, leaving 7 bases unmatched. This CDR3 spans 14 amino acids. CDR3: CASSSQGAWTEAFF. CDR3 coding DNA: TGTGCCAGCAGTTCGCAGGGGGCATGGACTGAAGCTTTCTTT.

This clonotype was counted at least ten times. This chain connects TRBV20-1 to TRBJ1-5, with 8 nucleotides matching TRBD1. The junction had 6 bases not matched to a gene; V was cut back by 6 bases and J by 5 bases. CDR3 length: 13 amino acids. Germline-derived CDR1 and CDR2 are DFQATT and SNEGSKA (reference sequence). The CDR3 reads CSARQGRDQPQHF. In DNA, the CDR3 is TGCAGTGCCAGACAGGGGCGGGATCAGCCCCAGCATTTT.

This clonotype was picked up many times. This chain joins TRBV7-3 and TRBJ2-3; TRBD2 agrees at 13 bases. Germline V lookup: CDR1 SGHTA, CDR2 FQGTGA. The CDR3 consists of 16 residues. The V and J ends lost 5 bases and 3 bases, in that order; junction bases with no gene match: 5. This chain's CDR3 is CASSGGLAGVTDTQYF. The CDR3 DNA is TGTGCCAGCAGCGGCGGACTAGCGGGAGTGACAGATACGCAGTATTTT. Full variable domain (remainder filled in from reference TRBV7-3 and TRBJ2-3): GAGVSQTPSNKVTEKGKYVELRCDPISGHTALYWYRQSLGQGPEFLIYFQGTGAADDSGLPNDRFFAVRPEGSVSTLKIQRTERGDSAVYLCASSGGLAGVTDTQYFGPGTRLTVL.

By share, this clonotype counts as medium-sized. The chain carries TRBV19 and TRBJ2-1, with D possibly matching TRBD1 (6 bases). The germline V gene has CDR1 LNHDA and CDR2 SQIVND (reference sequence). The CDR3 is made up of 13 amino acids. V was trimmed by 2 bases and J by 6 bases, leaving 8 bases between them. CDR3 amino acids: CASSINRANEQFF. The CDR3 nucleotides are TGTGCCAGTAGTATAAACAGGGCCAATGAGCAGTTCTTC.

By sample share, this clonotype is medium-sized (0.01 to 0.1%). The chain is built from TRBV20-1 and TRBJ1-5; a possible D gene is TRBD1 (6 bases). The CDR3 is made up of 15 amino acids. Trimming removed 2 bases from V and 6 bases from J, with 17 bases in between. CDR1 and CDR2 from the germline V gene are DFQATT and SNEGSKA (reference sequence). This CDR3 is CSARTSGTNSQPQHF. The CDR3 DNA is TGCAGTGCTAGAACCTCCGGGACAAATTCTCAGCCCCAGCATTTT.

This clonotype is categorized as medium-sized. The V and J genes are TRBV20-1 and TRBJ2-3; 8 bases align to TRBD2. This CDR3 comprises 16 residues. CDR1 and CDR2 from the germline V gene are DFQATT and SNEGSKA (reference sequence). V dropped 0 bases and J dropped 1; count of bases not matched to a gene: 6. CDR3 DNA: TGCAGTGCTAGAGATCCGGACGGGGGGGGCACAGATACGCAGTATTTT. Protein product: CSARDPDGGGTDTQYF.

By sample share, this clonotype is medium-sized (0.01 to 0.1%). This rearrangement joins TRBV12-3 or TRBV12-4 to TRBJ2-3, with a tentative D call TRBD1 (6 bases). V was clipped by 3 bases and J by 3 bases, with 7 bases between them. The CDR3 has 13 amino acids. CDR3 in amino acids: CASSLRGTDTQYF. The CDR3 nucleotides read TGTGCCAGCAGTTTGAGGGGGACAGATACGCAGTATTTT.

A remark on this clonotype: The germline gene is not matched at one end of the junction; a read error may be the cause. This chain connects TRBV5-4 to TRBJ2-2; no clear D gene. CDR1 SGHNT and CDR2 YYREEE come from the germline V gene (reference sequence). The CDR3 sequence is 14 residues long. CDR3 in DNA: TGTGCCATCAGCTCCCACGTGGACACCGGGGAGCTGTTTTTT. Translating it yields CAISSHVDTGELFF.

By sample share, this clonotype is medium-sized (0.01 to 0.1%). The CDR3 region is CSARDGASQDYEQYF. DNA of the CDR3: TGCAGTGCTAGAGATGGGGCCAGTCAAGACTACGAGCAGTACTTC. This sequence joins TRBV20-1 and TRBJ2-7; maybe TRBD1 (5 bases). CDR1 and CDR2 (germline): DFQATT, SNEGSKA (reference sequence). The CDR3 runs to 15 residues. Trimming left V 0 bases short and J 3 bases short, with 15 bases between.

This clonotype has at least ten counts. The chain employs TRBV7-9 and TRBJ2-2; 7 bases align to TRBD2. Per germline, CDR1 SEHNR and CDR2 FQNEAQ (reference sequence). The V and J ends lost 6 bases and 1 base, in that order; junction bases with no gene match: 2. The CDR3 spans 14 residues. CDR3 coding DNA: TGTGCCAGCAGATCTAGCGGGAACACCGGGGAGCTGTTTTTT. Residues: CASRSSGNTGELFF.

Worth noting for this clonotype: With a much larger clone just one base away, this may be a read error. The chain's CDR3 is CPSSPRQVNTEAFF. The CDR3 DNA sequence: TGCCCCAGCAGCCCACGACAGGTTAACACTGAAGCTTTCTTT. This chain connects TRBV5-1 to TRBJ1-1; a weak D match, TRBD1 (6 bases). This CDR3 has 14 amino acids. Germline CDR1 is SGHRS and CDR2 is YFSETQ.

This clonotype has ten or more counts. The gene calls are TRBV29-1 and TRBJ2-3; D is undetermined. The CDR3 loop spans 13 amino acids. The germline V and J ends were trimmed by 5 bases and 3 bases, with 12 bases remaining between them. In germline, CDR1 is SQVTM, CDR2 ANQGSEA. The CDR3 DNA reads as TGCAGCGTTCTTCGGCCTAGTACAGATACGCAGTATTTT. Translated, it gives CSVLRPSTDTQYF.